Listed below are T cell receptor beta chains from one sample, sequenced in a study of blood T cell repertoires in COVID-19. This table comes from immunoSEQ multiplex PCR, and its TCRdb copy is limited to in-frame clones, with some not included. Here the sample spans about 210,000 clones, 80% to 90% being singletons. The specimen was peripheral blood. The receptors here all came from a man in his forties or fifties with active or convalescent COVID-19. CDR3s include the opening cysteine and the closing phenylalanine or tryptophan. The order of the fields is V gene, J gene, CDR3 length, D gene, CDR3 protein. A D gene is named only where the DNA matches it firmly.

>TRBV3-1/TRBV3-2|TRBJ2-1|17|TRBD2
CASNRRNKREAYNEQFF
>TRBV4-1|TRBJ2-3|17|TRBD2
CASSQGGAGGGTDTQYF
>TRBV19|TRBJ1-3|14|NA
CASSAGSSGNTIYF
>TRBV5-1|TRBJ1-6|15|NA
CASSLAQAQGSPLHF
>TRBV2|TRBJ2-2|16|TRBD2
CASSTGTSVFGGELFF
>TRBV7-2|TRBJ2-1|12|NA
CASSLEGSEQFF
>TRBV18|TRBJ2-5|15|NA
CASSDDSRASETQYF
>TRBV6-2/TRBV6-3|TRBJ1-1|14|NA
CASSLPGTSTEAFF
>TRBV10-3|TRBJ2-2|15|NA
CAISGGTLNTGELFF
>TRBV7-9|TRBJ1-2|18|NA
CASSLALLRTPANYGYTF
>TRBV11-2|TRBJ1-3|17|NA
CASSFRRGGNSGNTIYF
>TRBV20-1|TRBJ2-1|12|NA
CSASRQYNEQFF
>TRBV4-1|TRBJ1-2|14|NA
CASSQGAGPYGYTF
>TRBV5-1|TRBJ2-5|14|TRBD1
CASKTGAAQETQYF
>TRBV28|TRBJ1-1|15|TRBD1
CASSRLGTGGTEAFF
>TRBV3-1/TRBV3-2|TRBJ2-3|16|NA
CASSQDSGSRSDTQYF
>TRBV5-6|TRBJ2-7|15|TRBD1
CASSFPTGYSYEQYF
>TRBV5-4|TRBJ2-5|12|NA
CASSFNQETQYF
>TRBV5-1|TRBJ1-4|15|NA
CASSLLQGAGEKLFF
>TRBV7-9|TRBJ2-5|17|TRBD2
CASSLARSGGGQETQYF
>TRBV29-1|TRBJ2-2|15|TRBD1
CSVADRGGMDRELFF
>TRBV27|TRBJ1-2|14|TRBD1
CASSFDRGTYGYTF